This TCR beta chain comes out of a study of blood T cell repertoires in COVID-19. Study-level background: Spain, Italy and the United States supplied samples that represented acute and convalescent COVID-19.

As to this clone: An end of the junction differs from the germline gene, which may be a read error.

There are 13 residues in the CDR3. Germline V lookup: CDR1 MDHEN, CDR2 SYDVKM. As processed by the authors: Estimation of nucleated cell counts was performed using reference gene primer amplification. This table comes from immunoSEQ multiplex PCR, and its TCRdb copy is limited to in-frame clones, with some not included. V, J and clone size are those of that table, while D and trimming were read from the DNA. The profile shows 170,000 or so clones, roughly 85% of them singletons. The receptor was isolated from a man aged 50 or older with active or convalescent COVID-19. The sample comprised peripheral blood. The V and J genes are TRBV28 and TRBJ1-2; no clear D. Here the CDR3 DNA reads TGTGCCAGCACTTTACTCGGAGGCTATGGCTACACCTTC. Residues: CASTLLGGYGYTF.